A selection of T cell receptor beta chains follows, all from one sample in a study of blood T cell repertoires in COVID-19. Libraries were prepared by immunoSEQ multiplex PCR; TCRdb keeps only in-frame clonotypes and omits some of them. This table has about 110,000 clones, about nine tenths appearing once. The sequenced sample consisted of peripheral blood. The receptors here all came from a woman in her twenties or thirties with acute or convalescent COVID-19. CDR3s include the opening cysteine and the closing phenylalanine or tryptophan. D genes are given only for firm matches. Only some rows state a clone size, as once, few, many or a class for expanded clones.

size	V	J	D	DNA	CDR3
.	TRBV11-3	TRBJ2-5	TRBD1	TGTGCCAGCAGTTCGACAGGGGTTGGGACCCAGTACTTC	CASSSTGVGTQYF
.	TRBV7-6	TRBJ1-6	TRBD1	TGTGCCAGCAGCCCAATAGACAGGGGAACGGGATCACCCCTCCACTTT	CASSPIDRGTGSPLHF
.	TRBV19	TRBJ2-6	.	TGTGCCAGTAGTACAGGGACGGGAGAGGGAAGTGGGGCCAACGTCCTGACTTTC	CASSTGTGEGSGANVLTF
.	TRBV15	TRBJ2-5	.	TGTGCCACCAGCAGAGATGGCGGAGAAGAGACCCAGTACTTC	CATSRDGGEETQYF
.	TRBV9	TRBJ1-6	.	TGTGCCAGCAGCGTAGGTGCAGGGGCCAAACCGAATTCACCCCTCCACTTT	CASSVGAGAKPNSPLHF
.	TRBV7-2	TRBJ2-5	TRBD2	TGTGCCAGCAGCTTAGAGGGAGGACTAGCGGGTCGAGAGACCCAGTACTTC	CASSLEGGLAGRETQYF
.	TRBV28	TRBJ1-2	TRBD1	TGTGCCAGCAGTTATGGACAGGGTCGATCTGGCTACACCTTC	CASSYGQGRSGYTF
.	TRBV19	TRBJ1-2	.	TGTGCCAGTAGTATAAGCCCAAGTCGAGGGCTGGGCTATGGCTACACCTTC	CASSISPSRGLGYGYTF
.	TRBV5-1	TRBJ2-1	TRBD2	TGCGCCAGCAGCACCCCTCCCGGGAGGCGAAGCTCCTACAATGAGCAGTTCTTC	CASSTPPGRRSSYNEQFF
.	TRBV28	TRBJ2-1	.	TGTGCCAGCAGTTCGGCGGGGAACCCCTCCTACAATGAGCAGTTCTTC	CASSSAGNPSYNEQFF
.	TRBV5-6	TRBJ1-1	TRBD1	TGTGCCAGCAGCCTGCGGGTGGGACAGCATCTAGAAGCTTTCTTT	CASSLRVGQHLEAFF
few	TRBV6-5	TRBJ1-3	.	TGTGCCAGCACTAGCTCTGGAAACACCATATATTTT	CASTSSGNTIYF
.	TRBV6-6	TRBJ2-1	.	TGTGCCAGCAGTTACGAGCTTGGCTCCTACAATGAGCAGTTCTTC	CASSYELGSYNEQFF
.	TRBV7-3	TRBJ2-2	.	TGTGCCAGCAGCCTACCTTCGGTACAGACCGGGGAGCTGTTTTTT	CASSLPSVQTGELFF
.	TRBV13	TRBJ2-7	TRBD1	TGTGCCAGCAGCCCCGGGACAGGGAACTACGAGCAGTACTTC	CASSPGTGNYEQYF
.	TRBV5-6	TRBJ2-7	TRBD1	TGTGCCAGCAGCTTGTTCCAGGGGGACTACGAGCAGTACTTC	CASSLFQGDYEQYF
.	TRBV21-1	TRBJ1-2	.	TGTGCCAGCAGTAGCCTCGACAGCCACTATGGCTACACCTTC	CASSSLDSHYGYTF
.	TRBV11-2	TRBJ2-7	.	TGTGCCAGCAGTCATATTCCAGAATTCTACGAGCAGTACTTC	CASSHIPEFYEQYF
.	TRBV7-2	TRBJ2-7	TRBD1	TGTGCCAGCAGCTTACATCCGGGACAGGGGGCTGAGCAGTACTTC	CASSLHPGQGAEQYF
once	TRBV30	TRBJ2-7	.	TGTGCCTGGAGCCCTACGGAAGGCAGGGCCACCTACGAGCAGTACTTC	CAWSPTEGRATYEQYF
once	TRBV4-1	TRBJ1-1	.	TGCGCCAGCAGCCAGCTCGGACAGATGAACACTGAAGCTTTCTTT	CASSQLGQMNTEAFF
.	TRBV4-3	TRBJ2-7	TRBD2	TGCGCCAGCAGCCGATCAGCGACTAGCGGGAACTCCTACGAGCAGTACTTC	CASSRSATSGNSYEQYF
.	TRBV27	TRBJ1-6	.	TGTGCCAGCAGTTTAACTGACTCCTATAATTCACCCCTCCACTTT	CASSLTDSYNSPLHF
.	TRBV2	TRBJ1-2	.	TGTGCCAGCAGGGATCGGACCGGGGCTAACTATGGCTACACCTTC	CASRDRTGANYGYTF
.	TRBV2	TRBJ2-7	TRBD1	TGTGCCAGCAGCTGGACAGGGGGCAATTCCGTTATGTACTACGAGCAGTACTTC	CASSWTGGNSVMYYEQYF
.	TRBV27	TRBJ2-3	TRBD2	TGTGCCAGCAGTTTACCTAGCGGGGCGCTAGGTACGCAGTATTTT	CASSLPSGALGTQYF
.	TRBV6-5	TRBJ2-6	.	TGTGCCAGTGCCAGCTCTGGGGCCAACGTCCTGACTTTC	CASASSGANVLTF
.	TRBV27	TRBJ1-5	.	TGTGCCAGCAGTTTTGGGGGCGGGTGGGATCAGCCCCAGCATTTT	CASSFGGGWDQPQHF
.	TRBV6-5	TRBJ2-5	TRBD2	TGTGCCGGGGGGGGTAGCTCAGAGACCCAGTACTTC	CAGGGSSETQYF
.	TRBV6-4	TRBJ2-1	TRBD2	TGTGCCGGCAGTGACCGACCGGGACTACCTTACAATGAGCAGTTCTTC	CAGSDRPGLPYNEQFF
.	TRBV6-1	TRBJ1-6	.	TGTGCCAGCAGTGAAACGGTGGGGGAGGGATTTTCACCCCTCCACTTT	CASSETVGEGFSPLHF
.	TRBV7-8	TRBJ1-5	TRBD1	TGTGCCAGCAGTCCAAGACAGGGTACGGATCAGCCCCAGCATTTT	CASSPRQGTDQPQHF
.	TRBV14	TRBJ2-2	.	TGTGCCAGCAGCAGAGTTTACAACACCGGGGAGCTGTTTTTT	CASSRVYNTGELFF
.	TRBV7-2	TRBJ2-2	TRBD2	TGTGCCAGCAGCTTTGCGGGGGGCAGGGCCGGGGAGCTGTTTTTT	CASSFAGGRAGELFF
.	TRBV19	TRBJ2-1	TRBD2	TGTGCCAGTAGTAGACTAGCGGGGGATGCCCTCTACAATGAGCAGTTCTTC	CASSRLAGDALYNEQFF
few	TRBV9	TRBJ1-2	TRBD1	TGTGCCAGCAGCATACGGGACAGGGATGGCTACACCTTC	CASSIRDRDGYTF
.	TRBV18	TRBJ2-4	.	TGTGCCAGCTCAAGGGACACCCTAGCCAAAAACATTCAGTACTTC	CASSRDTLAKNIQYF
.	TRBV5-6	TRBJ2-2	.	TGTGCCAGCAGCTTGGTCCCCCACAGAGACACCGGGGAGCTGTTTTTT	CASSLVPHRDTGELFF
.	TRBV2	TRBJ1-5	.	TGTGCCAGCAGTGAAATGGCTACAGCCCAGCATTTT	CASSEMATAQHF